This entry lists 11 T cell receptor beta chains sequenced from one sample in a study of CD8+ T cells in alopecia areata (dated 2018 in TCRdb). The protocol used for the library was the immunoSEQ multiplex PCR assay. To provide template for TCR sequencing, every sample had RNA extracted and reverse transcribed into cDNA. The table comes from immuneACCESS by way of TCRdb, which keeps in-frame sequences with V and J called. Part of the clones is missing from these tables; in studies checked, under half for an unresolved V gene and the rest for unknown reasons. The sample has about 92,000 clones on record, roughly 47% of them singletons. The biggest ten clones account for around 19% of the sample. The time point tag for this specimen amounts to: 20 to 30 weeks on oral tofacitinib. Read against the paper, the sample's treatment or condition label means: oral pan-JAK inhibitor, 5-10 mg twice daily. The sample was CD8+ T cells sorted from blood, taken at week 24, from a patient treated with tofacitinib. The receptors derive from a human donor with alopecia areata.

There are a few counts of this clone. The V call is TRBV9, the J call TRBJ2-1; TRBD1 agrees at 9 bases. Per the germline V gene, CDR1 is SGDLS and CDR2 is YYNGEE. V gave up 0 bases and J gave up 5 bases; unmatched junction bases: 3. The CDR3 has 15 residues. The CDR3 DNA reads TGTGCCAGCAGCGTAGTGGGACAGGGTGACAATGAGCAGTTCTTC. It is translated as CASSVVGQGDNEQFF.

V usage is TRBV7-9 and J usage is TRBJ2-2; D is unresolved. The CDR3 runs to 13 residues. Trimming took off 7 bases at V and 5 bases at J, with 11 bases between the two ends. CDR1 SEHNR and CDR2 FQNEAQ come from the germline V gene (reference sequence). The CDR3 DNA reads TGTGCCAGCACCTTCATGGTTACCGGGGAGCTGTTTTTT. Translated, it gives CASTFMVTGELFF.

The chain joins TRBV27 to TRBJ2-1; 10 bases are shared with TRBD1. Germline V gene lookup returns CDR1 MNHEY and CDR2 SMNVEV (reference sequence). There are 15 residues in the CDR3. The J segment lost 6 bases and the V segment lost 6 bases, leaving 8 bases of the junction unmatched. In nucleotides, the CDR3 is TGTGCCAGCAGCATTGACAGGGGGCGGCTCAATGAGCAGTTCTTC. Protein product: CASSIDRGRLNEQFF.

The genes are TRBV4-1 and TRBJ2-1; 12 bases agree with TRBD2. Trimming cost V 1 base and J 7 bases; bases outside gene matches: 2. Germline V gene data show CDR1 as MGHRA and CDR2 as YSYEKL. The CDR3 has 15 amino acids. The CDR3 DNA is TGCGCCAGCAGCCAAGCCGGGACTAGCGGGAATGAGCAGTTCTTC. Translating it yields CASSQAGTSGNEQFF.

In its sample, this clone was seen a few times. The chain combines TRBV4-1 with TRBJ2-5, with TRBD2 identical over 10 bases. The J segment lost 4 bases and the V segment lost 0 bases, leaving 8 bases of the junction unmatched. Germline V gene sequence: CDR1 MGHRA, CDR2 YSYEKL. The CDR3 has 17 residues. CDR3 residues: CASSQDGRLAGGETQYF. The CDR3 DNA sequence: TGCGCCAGCAGCCAAGATGGTCGACTAGCGGGCGGAGAGACCCAGTACTTC.

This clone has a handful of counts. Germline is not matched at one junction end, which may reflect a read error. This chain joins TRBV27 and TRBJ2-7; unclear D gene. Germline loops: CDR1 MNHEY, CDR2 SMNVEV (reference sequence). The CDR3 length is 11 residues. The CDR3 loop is CASSFGRQLSF. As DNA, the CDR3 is TGTGCCAGCAGTTTTGGACGGCAACTATCCTTC.

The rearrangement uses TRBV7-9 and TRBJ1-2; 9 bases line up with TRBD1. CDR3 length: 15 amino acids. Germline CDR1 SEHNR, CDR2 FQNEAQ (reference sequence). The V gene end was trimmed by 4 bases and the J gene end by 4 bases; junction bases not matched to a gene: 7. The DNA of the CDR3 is TGTGCCAGCAGCTCGACGGACAGGGGCGGCTATGGCTACACCTTC. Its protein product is CASSSTDRGGYGYTF.

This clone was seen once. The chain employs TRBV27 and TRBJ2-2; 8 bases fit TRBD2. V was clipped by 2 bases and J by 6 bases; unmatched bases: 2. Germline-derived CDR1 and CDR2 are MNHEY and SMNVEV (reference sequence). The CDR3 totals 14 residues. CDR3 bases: TGTGCCAGCAGTTTACCGGGAGGGCCCGGGGAGCTGTTTTTT. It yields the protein CASSLPGGPGELFF.

CDR3 residues: CASSEAPPGTQYF. The CDR3 region has the DNA TGTGCCAGCAGTGAAGCCCCCCCGGGGACCCAGTACTTC. This rearrangement joins TRBV2 to TRBJ2-5, with D uncertain. The V gene's germline CDR1 is SNHLY and CDR2 FYNNEI. With 0 bases removed from V and 7 bases from J, the gap between germline ends came to 9 bases. The CDR3 is 13 residues long.

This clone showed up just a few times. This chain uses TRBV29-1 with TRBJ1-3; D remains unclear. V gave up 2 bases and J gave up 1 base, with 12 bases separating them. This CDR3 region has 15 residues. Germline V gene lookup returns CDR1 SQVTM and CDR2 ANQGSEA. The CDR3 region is CSVENSHLSGNTIYF. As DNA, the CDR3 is TGCAGCGTTGAAAATTCCCACCTGTCTGGAAACACCATATATTTT.

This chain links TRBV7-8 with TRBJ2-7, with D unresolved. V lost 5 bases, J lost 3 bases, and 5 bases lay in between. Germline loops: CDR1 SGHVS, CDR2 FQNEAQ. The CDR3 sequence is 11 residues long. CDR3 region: CASSRNYEQYF. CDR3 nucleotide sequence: TGTGCCAGCAGCCGGAACTACGAGCAGTACTTC.